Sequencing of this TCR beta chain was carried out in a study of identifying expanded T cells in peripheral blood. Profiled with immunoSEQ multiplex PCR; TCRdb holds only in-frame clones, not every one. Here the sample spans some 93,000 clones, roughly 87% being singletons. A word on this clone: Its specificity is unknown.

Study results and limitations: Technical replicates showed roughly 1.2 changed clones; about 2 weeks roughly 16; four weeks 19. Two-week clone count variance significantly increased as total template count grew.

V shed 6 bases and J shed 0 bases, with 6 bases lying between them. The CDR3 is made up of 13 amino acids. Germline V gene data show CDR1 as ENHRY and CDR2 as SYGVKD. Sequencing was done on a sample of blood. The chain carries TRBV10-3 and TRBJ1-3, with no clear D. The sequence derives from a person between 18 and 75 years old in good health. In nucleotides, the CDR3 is TGTGCCATCAGACAGAGCTCTGGAAACACCATATATTTT. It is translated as CAIRQSSGNTIYF.